Listed below are T cell receptor beta chains from one sample, sequenced in a study of follicular helper T cells after annual influenza vaccination. Sequenced by immunoSEQ multiplex PCR; TCRdb stores in-frame clones only, minus some. The sample lists approximately 9,600 clones, roughly four fifths seen once, with approximately 0.8% in the top ten. Here the sequenced sample was CXCR5- memory CD4+ T cells sorted from blood, taken 7 days after influenza vaccination. The receptors were sampled from an adult who received the influenza vaccine. CDR3s include the opening cysteine and the closing phenylalanine or tryptophan. D genes are given only for firm matches. Clone size appears in some rows only: once, few, many, or a class for an expanded clone.

j_call | v_call | clone_size | cdr3_length | d_call | cdr3_nt | cdr3_aa
TRBJ2-2 | TRBV9 | . | 14 | . | TGTGCCACCAGAAGGACAGATTTGACCGGGGAGCTGTTTTTT | CATRRTDLTGELFF
TRBJ1-1 | TRBV7-2 | once | 14 | . | TGTGCCAGCAGCTTAGCGGCAGTTAGCACTGAAGCTTTCTTT | CASSLAAVSTEAFF
TRBJ2-2 | TRBV19 | once | 15 | TRBD2 | TGTGCCAGTAGTACCGTACTAGCGGGGGGGCGGGAGCTGTTTTTT | CASSTVLAGGRELFF
TRBJ2-1 | TRBV7-9 | . | 12 | . | TGTGCCAGCAGCTTATCGGGCTATGAGCAGTTCTTC | CASSLSGYEQFF
TRBJ2-7 | TRBV9 | . | 14 | . | TGTGCCAGCAGCGTAGTTCCGGACCCCTACGAGCAGTACTTC | CASSVVPDPYEQYF
TRBJ1-2 | TRBV2 | . | 15 | . | TGTGCCAGCAGTCTCTCGGGGCGTCAAAACTATGGCTACACCTTC | CASSLSGRQNYGYTF
TRBJ1-6 | TRBV20-1 | . | 11 | . | TGCAGTGCTCAGACTAATTCACCCCTCCACTTT | CSAQTNSPLHF
TRBJ2-7 | TRBV5-1 | once | 13 | . | TGCGCCAGCAGCTCGGACACTACCTACGAGCAGTACTTC | CASSSDTTYEQYF
TRBJ2-6 | TRBV28 | once | 15 | TRBD1 | TGTGCCAGCAGCCACAGGGGGTTTGGGGCCAACGTCCTGACTTTC | CASSHRGFGANVLTF
TRBJ1-1 | TRBV6-5 | . | 13 | . | TGTGCCAGCAGCCTGTACAGGGACACTGAAGCTTTCTTT | CASSLYRDTEAFF
TRBJ2-3 | TRBV7-2 | . | 17 | TRBD2 | TGTGCCAGCAGCTTATACCAGCGGGGGGGAAGCACAGATACGCAGTATTTT | CASSLYQRGGSTDTQYF
TRBJ1-5 | TRBV7-2 | . | 15 | . | TGCGCCAGCAGCCAAGAAGCGGACCCGAATCAGCCCCAGCATTTT | CASSQEADPNQPQHF
TRBJ2-2 | TRBV2 | once | 12 | . | TGTGCCAGCAGTCCAGGGTGGGGGGAGCTGTTTTTT | CASSPGWGELFF
TRBJ1-1 | TRBV12-5 | . | 14 | TRBD1 | TGTGCTAGTGGTTTTCAGGGGGAGAGCACTGAAGCTTTCTTT | CASGFQGESTEAFF
TRBJ2-2 | TRBV5-1 | . | 18 | . | TGCGCCAGCAGCGTCCAGGGTTTCGCGGCCTTGAACACCGGGGAGCTGTTTTTT | CASSVQGFAALNTGELFF
TRBJ2-7 | TRBV5-6 | few | 14 | . | TGTGCCAGCAGCTTGGGGGCTGGCTCCTACGAGCAGTACTTC | CASSLGAGSYEQYF
TRBJ1-2 | TRBV9 | once | 15 | TRBD1 | TGTGCCAGCAGCCTCCGGGGACAGGGGGACTATGGCTACACCTTC | CASSLRGQGDYGYTF
TRBJ1-5 | TRBV13 | . | 15 | . | TGTGCCAGCAGCCAATCAAGAGTGGGTAATCAGCCCCAGCATTTT | CASSQSRVGNQPQHF
TRBJ2-2 | TRBV2 | . | 14 | . | TGTGCCAGCGGTATAGCCAGGGTCACCGGGGAGCTGTTTTTT | CASGIARVTGELFF
TRBJ1-2 | TRBV14 | . | 15 | . | TGTGCCAGCAGCCCTCCGACGGGGGTGGCGGATGGCTACACCTTC | CASSPPTGVADGYTF
TRBJ2-5 | TRBV5-1 | . | 17 | . | TGCGCCAGCAGCTTGATTAGCGGAGCCGGGGGCCAAGAGACCCAGTACTTC | CASSLISGAGGQETQYF
TRBJ1-2 | TRBV7-2 | . | 14 | . | TGTGCCAGCAGCTTAGACCGCGGGACGGGTGGCTACACCTTC | CASSLDRGTGGYTF
TRBJ2-3 | TRBV5-1 | . | 15 | TRBD2 | TGCGCCAGCAGCTTTCTAGCGGGGAGTTCGGATACGCAGTATTTT | CASSFLAGSSDTQYF
TRBJ1-5 | TRBV18 | . | 14 | . | TGTGCCAGCTCACCATCCGGGGGCAATCAGCCCCAGCATTTT | CASSPSGGNQPQHF
TRBJ1-2 | TRBV11-2 | . | 14 | TRBD1 | TGTGCCAGCAGCCAGGACAGGGGAAACTATGGCTACACCTTC | CASSQDRGNYGYTF
TRBJ1-1 | TRBV7-9 | once | 13 | . | TGTGCCAGCAGCACAACAGGGAACACTGAAGCTTTCTTT | CASSTTGNTEAFF
TRBJ2-7 | TRBV7-2 | . | 15 | TRBD2 | TGTGCCAGCAGCCCCCGTACGGGAGGGGACTACGAGCAGTACTTC | CASSPRTGGDYEQYF
TRBJ2-5 | TRBV7-2 | . | 15 | . | TGTGCCAGCAGCCCCCCGGGACTCCTCCAAGAGACCCAGTACTTC | CASSPPGLLQETQYF
TRBJ2-1 | TRBV7-8 | . | 14 | . | TGTGCCAGCAGCCGACCGGGAGACTACAATGAGCAGTTCTTC | CASSRPGDYNEQFF